This T cell receptor (beta chain) was captured in a study of shared clonotypes between healthy human individuals. Study results and caveats: Generation probabilities were higher for clonotypes shared across all four sorted-subset donors than for unshared ones.

The V end lost 10 bases, the J end lost 8 bases, and 26 bases lay between the germline ends. The CDR3 has 15 residues. Germline V gives CDR1 LNHDA, CDR2 SQIVND (reference sequence). Note on this clone: Its cognate antigen is unknown.

Clones were sequenced by immunoSEQ multiplex PCR, and TCRdb holds only the in-frame ones, with some missing. The data contain just over 2,000,000 clones, 95% of them singletons. The chain joins TRBV19 to TRBJ1-2, with a weak D call TRBD1 (6 bases). The specimen sequenced was naive CD4+ T cells sorted from blood. Described subset: CD45RA+ positively selected. This TCR was sampled from a man in his late teens or twenties in good health. Here the CDR3 reads CATITPGARFMGYTF. For the CDR3, the DNA is TGTGCCACCATTACTCCGGGGGCGAGATTCATGGGCTACACCTTC.